This T cell receptor beta chain originates from a study of T cell responses to AZD1222 COVID-19 vaccine. Overall study findings and caveats: Vaccine-associated CD4 TCRs spanned spike, dominant at 160-218 and 743-854. Spike-specific TCR repertoires showed rising breadth and depth after two AZD1222 doses.

Second-dose intervals of approximately 4 or approximately 12 weeks were pooled. As for this clone: Its antigen is unidentified. The identical CDR3 is also encoded by other nucleotide sequences in the sample.

The CDR3 is 11 residues long. V lost 6 bases and J 4 bases, leaving 4 bases between the germline ends. This table comes from immunoSEQ multiplex PCR, and its TCRdb copy is limited to in-frame clones, with some not included. The sample gives about 140,000 clones, around 90% of which show up once; approximately 2.8% is in the top ten. The chain links TRBV12-3 or TRBV12-4 to TRBJ1-5; D not resolved. The TCR was taken from an adult who received the AZD1222 COVID-19 vaccine. The sample here was peripheral blood, taken 28 days after the second AZD1222 dose. The CDR3 protein is CASSLNQPQHF. CDR3 bases: TGTGCCAGCAGCCTTAATCAGCCCCAGCATTTT.